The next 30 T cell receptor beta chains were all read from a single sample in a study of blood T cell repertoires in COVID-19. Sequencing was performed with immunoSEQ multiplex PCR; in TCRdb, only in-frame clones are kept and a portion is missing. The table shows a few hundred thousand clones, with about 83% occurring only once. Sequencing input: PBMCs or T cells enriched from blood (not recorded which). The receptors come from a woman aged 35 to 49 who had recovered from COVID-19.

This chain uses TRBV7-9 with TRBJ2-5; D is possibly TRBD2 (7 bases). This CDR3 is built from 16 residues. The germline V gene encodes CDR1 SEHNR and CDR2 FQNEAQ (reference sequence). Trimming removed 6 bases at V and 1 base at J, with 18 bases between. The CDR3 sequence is CASSFRRGGLQETQYF. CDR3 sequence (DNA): TGTGCCAGCAGTTTCAGGAGGGGGGGGCTCCAAGAGACCCAGTACTTC.

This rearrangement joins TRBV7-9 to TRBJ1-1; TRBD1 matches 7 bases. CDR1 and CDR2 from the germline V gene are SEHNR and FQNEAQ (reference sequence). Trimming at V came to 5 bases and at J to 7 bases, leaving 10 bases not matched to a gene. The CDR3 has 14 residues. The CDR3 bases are TGTGCCAGCAGCCGCGACCTGACAGGGATTGAAGCTTTCTTT. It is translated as CASSRDLTGIEAFF.

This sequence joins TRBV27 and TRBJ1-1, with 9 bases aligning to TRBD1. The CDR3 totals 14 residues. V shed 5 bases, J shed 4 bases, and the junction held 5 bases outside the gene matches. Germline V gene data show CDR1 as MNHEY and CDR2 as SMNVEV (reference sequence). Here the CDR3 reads CASSPRTGVTEAFF. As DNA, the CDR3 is TGTGCCAGCAGTCCAAGGACAGGGGTCACTGAAGCTTTCTTT.

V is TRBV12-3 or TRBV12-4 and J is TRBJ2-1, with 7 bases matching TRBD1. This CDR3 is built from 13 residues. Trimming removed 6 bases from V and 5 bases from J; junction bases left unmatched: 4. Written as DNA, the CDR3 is TGTGCCAGCAGAACTACAGGGGACAATGAGCAGTTCTTC. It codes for CASRTTGDNEQFF.

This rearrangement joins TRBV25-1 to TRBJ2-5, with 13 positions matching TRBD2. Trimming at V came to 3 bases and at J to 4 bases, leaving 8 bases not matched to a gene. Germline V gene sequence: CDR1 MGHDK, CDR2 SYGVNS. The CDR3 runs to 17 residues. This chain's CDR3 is CASSEGGTSGNLETQYF. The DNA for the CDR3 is TGTGCCAGCAGTGAGGGAGGGACTAGCGGGAATTTAGAGACCCAGTACTTC.

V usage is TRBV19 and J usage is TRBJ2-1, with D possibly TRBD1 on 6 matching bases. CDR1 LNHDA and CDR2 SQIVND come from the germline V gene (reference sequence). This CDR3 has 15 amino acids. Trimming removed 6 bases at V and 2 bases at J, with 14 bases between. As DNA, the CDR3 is TGTGCCAGTAGGCTAGCAGGGGTAACCTACAATGAGCAGTTCTTC. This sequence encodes CASRLAGVTYNEQFF.

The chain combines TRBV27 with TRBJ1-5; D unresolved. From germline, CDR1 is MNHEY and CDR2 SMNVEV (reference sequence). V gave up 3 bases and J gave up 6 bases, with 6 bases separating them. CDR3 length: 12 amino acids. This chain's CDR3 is CASSFAGQPQHF. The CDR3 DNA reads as TGTGCCAGCAGTTTTGCCGGTCAGCCCCAGCATTTT.

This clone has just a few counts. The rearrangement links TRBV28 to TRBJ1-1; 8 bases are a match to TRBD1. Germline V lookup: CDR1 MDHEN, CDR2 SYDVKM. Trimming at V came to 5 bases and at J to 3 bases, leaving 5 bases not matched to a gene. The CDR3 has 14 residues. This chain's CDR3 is CASSSQGADTEAFF. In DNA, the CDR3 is TGTGCCAGCAGTAGCCAGGGGGCCGACACTGAAGCTTTCTTT.

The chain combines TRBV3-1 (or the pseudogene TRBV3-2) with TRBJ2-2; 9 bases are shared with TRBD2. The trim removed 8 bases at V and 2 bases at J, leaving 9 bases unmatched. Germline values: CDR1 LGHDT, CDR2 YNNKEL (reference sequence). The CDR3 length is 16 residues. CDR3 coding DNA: TGTGCCAGCCGTACCCCGGGACTAGCTAACACCGGGGAGCTGTTTTTT. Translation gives CASRTPGLANTGELFF.

The CDR3 DNA reads as TGTGCCAGTAGTACCCCCCACAGGGGGGATCATCAGCCCCAGCATTTT. Translated: CASSTPHRGDHQPQHF. The V gene is TRBV19, the J gene TRBJ1-5; 8 bases are shared with TRBD1. Per germline, CDR1 LNHDA and CDR2 SQIVND (reference sequence). Losses at the gene ends were 4 bases for V and 5 bases for J; bases not matched to a gene: 10. This CDR3 is 16 amino acids long.

In DNA form, the CDR3 reads TGTGCCAGCTCGAAAGGAACTAGCCCGAACACCGGGGAGCTGTTTTTT. Its protein product is CASSKGTSPNTGELFF. The rearrangement joins TRBV18 to TRBJ2-2; maybe TRBD2 (6 bases). V dropped 6 bases and J dropped 0 bases, with 14 bases sitting between them. The germline CDR1 and CDR2 sequences are KGHSH and LQKENI. The CDR3 contains 16 residues. Variable domain in full (rest from reference TRBV18 and TRBJ2-2): NAGVMQNPRHLVRRRGQEARLRCSPMKGHSHVYWYRQLPEEGLKFMVYLQKENIIDESGMPKERFSAEFPKEGPSILRIQQVVRGDSAAYFCASSKGTSPNTGELFFGEGSRLTVL.

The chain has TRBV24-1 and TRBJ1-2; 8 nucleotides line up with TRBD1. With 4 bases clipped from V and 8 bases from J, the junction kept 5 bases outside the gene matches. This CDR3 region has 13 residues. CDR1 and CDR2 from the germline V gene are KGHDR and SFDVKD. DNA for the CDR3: TGTGCCACCAGTGACTGGACAGGGAGGGGCTACACCTTC. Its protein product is CATSDWTGRGYTF.

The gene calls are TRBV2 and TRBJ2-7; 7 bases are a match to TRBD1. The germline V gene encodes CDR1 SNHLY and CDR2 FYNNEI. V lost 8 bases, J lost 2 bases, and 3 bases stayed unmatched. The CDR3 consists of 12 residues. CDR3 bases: TGTGCCAGCGGGACAGCCACCTACGAGCAGTACTTC. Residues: CASGTATYEQYF.

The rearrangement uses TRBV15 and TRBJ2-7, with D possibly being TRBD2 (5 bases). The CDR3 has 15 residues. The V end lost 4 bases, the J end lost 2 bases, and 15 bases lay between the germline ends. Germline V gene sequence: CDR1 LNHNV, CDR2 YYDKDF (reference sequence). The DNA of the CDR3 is TGTGCCACCAGCACCCCCCGCGGGCAGACCTACGAGCAGTACTTC. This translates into CATSTPRGQTYEQYF.

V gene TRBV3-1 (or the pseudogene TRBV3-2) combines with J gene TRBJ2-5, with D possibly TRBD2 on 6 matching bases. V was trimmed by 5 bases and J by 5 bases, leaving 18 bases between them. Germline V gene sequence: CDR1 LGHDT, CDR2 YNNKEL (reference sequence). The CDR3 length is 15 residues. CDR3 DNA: TGTGCCAGCAGCAACTCCGGGACTCAGGGCGAGACCCAGTACTTC. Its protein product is CASSNSGTQGETQYF.

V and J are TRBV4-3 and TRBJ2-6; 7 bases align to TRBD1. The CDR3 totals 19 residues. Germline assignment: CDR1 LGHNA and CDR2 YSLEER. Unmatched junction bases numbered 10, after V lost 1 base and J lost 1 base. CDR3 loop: CASSQGYRDSLSGANVLTF. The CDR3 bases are TGCGCCAGCAGCCAAGGGTATAGGGACAGCTTATCTGGGGCCAACGTCCTGACTTTC.

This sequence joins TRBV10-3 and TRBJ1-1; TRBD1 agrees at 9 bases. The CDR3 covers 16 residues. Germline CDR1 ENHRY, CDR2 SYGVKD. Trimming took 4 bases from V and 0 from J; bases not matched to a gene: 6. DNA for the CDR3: TGTGCCATCAGTGGGGGACAGGGTAGTGTGAACACTGAAGCTTTCTTT. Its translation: CAISGGQGSVNTEAFF.

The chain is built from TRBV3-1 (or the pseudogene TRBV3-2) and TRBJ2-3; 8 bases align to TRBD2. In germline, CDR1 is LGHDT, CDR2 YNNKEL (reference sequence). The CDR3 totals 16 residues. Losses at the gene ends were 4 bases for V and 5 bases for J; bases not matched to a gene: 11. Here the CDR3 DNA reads TGTGCCAGCAGCCCCTGGGGGGCGGGAGGTGAAGATACGCAGTATTTT. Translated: CASSPWGAGGEDTQYF.

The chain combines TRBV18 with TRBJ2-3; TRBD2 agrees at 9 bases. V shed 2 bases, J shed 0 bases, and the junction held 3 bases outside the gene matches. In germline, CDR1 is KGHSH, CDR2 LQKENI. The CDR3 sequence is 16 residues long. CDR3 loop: CASSPIAGGSTDTQYF. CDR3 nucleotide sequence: TGTGCCAGCTCACCAATTGCGGGAGGGAGCACAGATACGCAGTATTTT.

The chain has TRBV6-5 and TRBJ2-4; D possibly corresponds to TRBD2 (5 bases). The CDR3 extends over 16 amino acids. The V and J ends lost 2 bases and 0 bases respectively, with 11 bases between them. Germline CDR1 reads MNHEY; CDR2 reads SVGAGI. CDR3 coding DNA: TGTGCCAGCAGTTACGTGGGGAGCGGAGCCAAAAACATTCAGTACTTC. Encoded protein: CASSYVGSGAKNIQYF.

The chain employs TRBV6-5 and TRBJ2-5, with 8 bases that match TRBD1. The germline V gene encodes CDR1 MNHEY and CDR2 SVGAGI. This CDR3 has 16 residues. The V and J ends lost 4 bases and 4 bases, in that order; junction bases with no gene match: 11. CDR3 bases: TGTGCCAGCAGTTTCATCCGTACAGGGGGTGGAGAGACCCAGTACTTC. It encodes CASSFIRTGGGETQYF.

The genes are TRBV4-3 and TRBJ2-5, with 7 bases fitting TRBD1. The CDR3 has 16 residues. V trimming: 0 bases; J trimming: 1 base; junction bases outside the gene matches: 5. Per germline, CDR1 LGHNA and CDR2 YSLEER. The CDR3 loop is CASSQDLQGVQETQYF. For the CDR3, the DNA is TGCGCCAGCAGCCAAGATCTGCAGGGGGTCCAAGAGACCCAGTACTTC.

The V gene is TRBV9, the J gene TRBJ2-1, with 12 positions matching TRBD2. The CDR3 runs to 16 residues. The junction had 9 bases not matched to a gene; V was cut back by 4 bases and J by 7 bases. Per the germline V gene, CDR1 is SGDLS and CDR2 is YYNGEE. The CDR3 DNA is TGTGCCAGCAGCTCCCGACTAGCGGGAGTCGGTAATGAGCAGTTCTTC. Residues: CASSSRLAGVGNEQFF. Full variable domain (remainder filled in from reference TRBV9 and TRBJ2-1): DSGVTQTPKHLITATGQRVTLRCSPRSGDLSVYWYQQSLDQGLQFLIQYYNGEERAKGNILERFSAQQFPDLHSELNLSSLELGDSALYFCASSSRLAGVGNEQFFGPGTRLTVL.

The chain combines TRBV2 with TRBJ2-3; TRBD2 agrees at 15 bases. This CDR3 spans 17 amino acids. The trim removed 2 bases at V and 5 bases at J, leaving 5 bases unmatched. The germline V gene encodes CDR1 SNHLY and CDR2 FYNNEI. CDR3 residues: CASSEIGLAGGEDTQYF. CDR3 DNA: TGTGCCAGCAGTGAAATAGGACTAGCGGGAGGGGAAGATACGCAGTATTTT.

The CDR3 loop is CASSIRHSNEKLFF. The CDR3, as DNA: TGTGCCAGCAGCATCCGACACAGTAATGAAAAACTGTTTTTT. The chain uses TRBV7-2 and TRBJ1-4; no clear D. Germline CDR1 is SGHTA and CDR2 is FQGNSA. With 5 bases removed from V and 4 bases from J, the gap between germline ends came to 11 bases. The CDR3 is made up of 14 amino acids.

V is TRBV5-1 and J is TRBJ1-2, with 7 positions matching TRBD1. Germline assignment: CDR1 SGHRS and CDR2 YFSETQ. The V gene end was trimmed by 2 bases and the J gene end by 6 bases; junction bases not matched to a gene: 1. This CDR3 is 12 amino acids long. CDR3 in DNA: TGCGCCAGCAGCTTCGACAGGGATGGCTACACCTTC. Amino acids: CASSFDRDGYTF.

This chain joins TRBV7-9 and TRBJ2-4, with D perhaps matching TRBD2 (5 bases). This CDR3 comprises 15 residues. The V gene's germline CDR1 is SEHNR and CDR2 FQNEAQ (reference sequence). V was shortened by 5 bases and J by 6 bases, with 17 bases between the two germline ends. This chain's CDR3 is CASSPNREFVNIQYF. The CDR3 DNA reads TGTGCCAGCAGCCCAAATAGGGAGTTCGTAAACATTCAGTACTTC.

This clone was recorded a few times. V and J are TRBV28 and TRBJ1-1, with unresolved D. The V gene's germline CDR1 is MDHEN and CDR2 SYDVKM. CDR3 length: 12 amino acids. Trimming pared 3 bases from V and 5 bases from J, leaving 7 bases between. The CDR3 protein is CASSLTGTEAFF. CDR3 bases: TGTGCCAGCAGTTTGACGGGGACTGAAGCTTTCTTT.

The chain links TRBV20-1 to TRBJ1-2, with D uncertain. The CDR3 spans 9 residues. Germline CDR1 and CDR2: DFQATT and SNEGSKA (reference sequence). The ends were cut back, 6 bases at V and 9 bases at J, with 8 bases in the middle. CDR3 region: CSAPPSYTF. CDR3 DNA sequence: TGCAGTGCCCCCCCTAGCTACACCTTC.

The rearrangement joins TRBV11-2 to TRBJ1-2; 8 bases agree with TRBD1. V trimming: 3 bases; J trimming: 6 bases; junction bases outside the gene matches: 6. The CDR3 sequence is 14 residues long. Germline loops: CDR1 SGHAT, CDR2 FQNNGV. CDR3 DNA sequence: TGTGCCAGCAGCTTTGAGACAGGGGCTCATGGCTACACCTTC. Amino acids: CASSFETGAHGYTF.